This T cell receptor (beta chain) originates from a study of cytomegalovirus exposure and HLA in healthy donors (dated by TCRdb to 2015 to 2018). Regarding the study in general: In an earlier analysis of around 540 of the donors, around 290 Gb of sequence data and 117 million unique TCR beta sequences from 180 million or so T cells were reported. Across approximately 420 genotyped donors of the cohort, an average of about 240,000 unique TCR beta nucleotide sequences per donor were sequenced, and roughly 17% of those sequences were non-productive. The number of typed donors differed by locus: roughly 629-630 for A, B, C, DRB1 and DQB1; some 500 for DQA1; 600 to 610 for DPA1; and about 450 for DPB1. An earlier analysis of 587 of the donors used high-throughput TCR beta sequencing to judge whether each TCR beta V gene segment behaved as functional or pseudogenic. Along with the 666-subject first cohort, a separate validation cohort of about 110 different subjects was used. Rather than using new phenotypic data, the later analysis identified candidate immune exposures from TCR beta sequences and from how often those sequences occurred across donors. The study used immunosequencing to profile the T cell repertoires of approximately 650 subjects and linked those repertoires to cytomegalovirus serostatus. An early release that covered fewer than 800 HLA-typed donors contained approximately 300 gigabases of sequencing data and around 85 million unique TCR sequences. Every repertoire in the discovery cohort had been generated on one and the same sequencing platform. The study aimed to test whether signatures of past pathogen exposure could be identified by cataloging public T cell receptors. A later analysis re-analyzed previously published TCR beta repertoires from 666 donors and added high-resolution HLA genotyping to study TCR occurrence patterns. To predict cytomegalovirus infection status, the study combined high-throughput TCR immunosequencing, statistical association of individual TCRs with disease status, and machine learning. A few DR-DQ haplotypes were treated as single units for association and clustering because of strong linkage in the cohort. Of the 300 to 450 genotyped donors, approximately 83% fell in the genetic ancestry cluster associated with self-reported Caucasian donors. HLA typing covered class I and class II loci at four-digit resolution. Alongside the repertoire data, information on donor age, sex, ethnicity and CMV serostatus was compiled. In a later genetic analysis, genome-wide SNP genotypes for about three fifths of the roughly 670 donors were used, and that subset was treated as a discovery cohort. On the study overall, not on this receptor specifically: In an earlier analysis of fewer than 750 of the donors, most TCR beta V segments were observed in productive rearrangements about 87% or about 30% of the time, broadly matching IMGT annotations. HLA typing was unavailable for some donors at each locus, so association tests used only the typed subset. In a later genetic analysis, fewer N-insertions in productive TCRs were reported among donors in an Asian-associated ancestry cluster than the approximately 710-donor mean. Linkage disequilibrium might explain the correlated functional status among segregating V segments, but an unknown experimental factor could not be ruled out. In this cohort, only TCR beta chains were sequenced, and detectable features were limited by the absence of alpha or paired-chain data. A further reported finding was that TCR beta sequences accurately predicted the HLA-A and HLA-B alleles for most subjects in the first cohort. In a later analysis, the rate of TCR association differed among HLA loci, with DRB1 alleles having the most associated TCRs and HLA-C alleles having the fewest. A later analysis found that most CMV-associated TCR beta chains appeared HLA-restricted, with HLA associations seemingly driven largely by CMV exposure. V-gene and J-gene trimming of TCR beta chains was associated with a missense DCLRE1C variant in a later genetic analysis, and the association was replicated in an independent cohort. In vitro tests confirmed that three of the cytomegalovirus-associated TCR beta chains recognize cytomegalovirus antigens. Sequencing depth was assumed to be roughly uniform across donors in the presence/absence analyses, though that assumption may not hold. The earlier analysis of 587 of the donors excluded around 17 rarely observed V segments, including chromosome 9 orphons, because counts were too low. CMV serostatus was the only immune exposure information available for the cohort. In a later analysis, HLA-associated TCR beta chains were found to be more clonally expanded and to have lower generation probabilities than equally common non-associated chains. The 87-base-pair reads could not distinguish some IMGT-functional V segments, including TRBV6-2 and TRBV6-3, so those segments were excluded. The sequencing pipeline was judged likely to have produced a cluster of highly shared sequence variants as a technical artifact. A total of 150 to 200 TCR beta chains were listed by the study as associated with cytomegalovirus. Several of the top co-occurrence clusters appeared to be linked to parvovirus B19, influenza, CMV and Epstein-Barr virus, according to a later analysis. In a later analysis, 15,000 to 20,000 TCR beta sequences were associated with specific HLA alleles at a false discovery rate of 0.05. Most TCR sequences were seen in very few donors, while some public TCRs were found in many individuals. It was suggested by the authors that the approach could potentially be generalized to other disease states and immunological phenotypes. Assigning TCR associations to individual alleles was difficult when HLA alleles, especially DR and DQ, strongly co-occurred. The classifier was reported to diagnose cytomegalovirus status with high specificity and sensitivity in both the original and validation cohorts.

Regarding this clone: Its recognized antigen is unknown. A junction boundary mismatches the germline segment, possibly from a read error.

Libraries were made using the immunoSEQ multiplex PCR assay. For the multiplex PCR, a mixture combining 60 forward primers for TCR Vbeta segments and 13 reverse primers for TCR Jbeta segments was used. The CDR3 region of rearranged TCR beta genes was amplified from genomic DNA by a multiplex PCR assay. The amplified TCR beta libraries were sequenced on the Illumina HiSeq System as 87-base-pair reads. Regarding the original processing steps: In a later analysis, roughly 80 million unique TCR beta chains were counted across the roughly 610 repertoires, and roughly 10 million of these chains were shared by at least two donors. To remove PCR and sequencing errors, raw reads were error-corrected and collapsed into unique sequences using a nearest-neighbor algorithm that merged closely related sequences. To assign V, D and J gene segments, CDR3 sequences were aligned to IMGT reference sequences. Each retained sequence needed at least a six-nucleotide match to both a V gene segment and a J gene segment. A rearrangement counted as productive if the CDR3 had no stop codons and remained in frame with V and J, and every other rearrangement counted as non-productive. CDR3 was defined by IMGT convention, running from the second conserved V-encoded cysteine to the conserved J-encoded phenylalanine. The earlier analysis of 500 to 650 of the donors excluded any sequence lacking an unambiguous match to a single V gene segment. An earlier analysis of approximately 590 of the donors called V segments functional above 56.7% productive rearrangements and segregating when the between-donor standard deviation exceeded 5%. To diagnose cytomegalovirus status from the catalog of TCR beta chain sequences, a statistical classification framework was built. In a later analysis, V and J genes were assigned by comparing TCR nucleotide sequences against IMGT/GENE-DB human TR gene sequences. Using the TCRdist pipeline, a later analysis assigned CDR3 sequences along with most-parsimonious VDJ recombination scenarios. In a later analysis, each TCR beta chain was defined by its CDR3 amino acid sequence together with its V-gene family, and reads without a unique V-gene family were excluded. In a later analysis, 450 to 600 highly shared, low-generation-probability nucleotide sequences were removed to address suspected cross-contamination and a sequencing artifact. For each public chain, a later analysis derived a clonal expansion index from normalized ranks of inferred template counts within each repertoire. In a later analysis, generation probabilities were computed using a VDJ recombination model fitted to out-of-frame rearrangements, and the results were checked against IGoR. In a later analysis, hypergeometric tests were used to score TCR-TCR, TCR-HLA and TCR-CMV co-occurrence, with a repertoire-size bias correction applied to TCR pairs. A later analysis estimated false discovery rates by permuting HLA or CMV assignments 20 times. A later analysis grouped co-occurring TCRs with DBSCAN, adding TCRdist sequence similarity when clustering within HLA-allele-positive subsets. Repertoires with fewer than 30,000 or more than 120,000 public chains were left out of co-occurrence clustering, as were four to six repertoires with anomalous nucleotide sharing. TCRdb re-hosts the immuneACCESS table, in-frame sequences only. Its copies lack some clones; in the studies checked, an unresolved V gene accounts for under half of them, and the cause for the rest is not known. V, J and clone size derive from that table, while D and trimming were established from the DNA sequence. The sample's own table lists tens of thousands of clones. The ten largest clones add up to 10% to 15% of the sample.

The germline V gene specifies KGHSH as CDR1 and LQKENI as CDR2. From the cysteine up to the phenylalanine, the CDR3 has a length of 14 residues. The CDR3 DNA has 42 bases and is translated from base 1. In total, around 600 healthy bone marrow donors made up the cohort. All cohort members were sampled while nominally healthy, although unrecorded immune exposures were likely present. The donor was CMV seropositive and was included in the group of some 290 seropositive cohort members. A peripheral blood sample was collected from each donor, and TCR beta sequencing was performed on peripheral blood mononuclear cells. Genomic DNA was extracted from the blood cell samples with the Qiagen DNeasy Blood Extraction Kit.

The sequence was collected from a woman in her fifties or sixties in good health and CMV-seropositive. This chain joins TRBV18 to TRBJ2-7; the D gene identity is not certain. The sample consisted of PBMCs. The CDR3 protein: CSSSPSSAGYEQYF. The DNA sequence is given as TGTTCCAGCTCACCATCCAGCGCCGGATACGAGCAGTACTTC.